Listed here are 13 T cell receptor beta chains from one sample, sequenced in a study of T cell responses to AZD1222 COVID-19 vaccine. Sequencing was performed with immunoSEQ multiplex PCR; in TCRdb, only in-frame clones are kept and a portion is missing. The sample contains about 140,000 clones, 92% of which appear only once. The specimen was peripheral blood, collected 28 days after the second AZD1222 dose. Every receptor here comes from an adult who received the AZD1222 COVID-19 vaccine.

This chain joins TRBV6-6 and TRBJ2-1; D is undetermined. Trimming stripped 0 bases from V and 1 base from J, with 7 bases between. Germline V gene lookup returns CDR1 MNHNY and CDR2 SVGAGI (reference sequence). This CDR3 is 15 amino acids long. Here the CDR3 reads CASSYSLYSYNEQFF. The CDR3 DNA follows: TGTGCCAGCAGTTACTCCCTTTATTCCTACAATGAGCAGTTCTTC.

V and J are TRBV27 and TRBJ1-1, with a tentative D call TRBD1 (5 bases). Trimming stripped 7 bases from V and 11 bases from J, with 20 bases between. This CDR3 spans 13 amino acids. CDR1 and CDR2 from the germline V gene are MNHEY and SMNVEV (reference sequence). The CDR3 sequence: CASTPGGGFGAFF. CDR3 coding DNA: TGTGCCAGCACCCCCGGTGGGGGATTTGGGGCTTTCTTT.

The V and J genes are TRBV20-1 and TRBJ2-1; possibly TRBD2 for D (6 bases). The length of the CDR3 is 13 residues. V lost 3 bases, J lost 9 bases, and 15 bases lay in between. CDR1 and CDR2 (germline): DFQATT, SNEGSKA (reference sequence). DNA of the CDR3: TGCAGTGCTAGTAGGGCTAGCGAGTCTGAGCAGTTCTTC. Its protein product is CSASRASESEQFF.

The V call is TRBV10-3, the J call TRBJ1-4; possible D gene TRBD1, 6 bases. V lost 4 bases to trimming and J lost 10 bases, with 10 bases between them. Germline CDR1 ENHRY, CDR2 SYGVKD. The CDR3 covers 12 residues. The CDR3 sequence: CAISGPQGKLFF. In DNA form, the CDR3 reads TGTGCCATCAGTGGACCACAGGGAAAACTGTTTTTT.

J is TRBJ1-2 and V is TRBV9, with D perhaps TRBD1 (6 bases). The CDR3 has 15 amino acids. In germline, CDR1 is SGDLS, CDR2 YYNGEE. V was trimmed by 4 bases and J by 5 bases, leaving 18 bases between them. The CDR3 DNA reads TGTGCCAGCAGCCCGAGACGACAGGAATCATATGGCTACACCTTC. Amino acids: CASSPRRQESYGYTF.

The rearrangement joins TRBV9 to TRBJ2-3; tentatively, D is TRBD1 (6 bases). V was cut by 2 bases and J by 4 bases, with 11 bases left in between. The CDR3 is made up of 14 amino acids. Per the germline V gene, CDR1 is SGDLS and CDR2 is YYNGEE. CDR3 region: CASSVGQLPDTQYF. CDR3 nucleotide sequence: TGTGCCAGCAGCGTTGGACAGCTCCCAGATACGCAGTATTTT.

The chain recombines TRBV19 with TRBJ2-1; D not resolved. CDR1 LNHDA and CDR2 SQIVND come from the germline V gene (reference sequence). The germline V and J ends were trimmed by 6 bases and 4 bases, with 4 bases remaining between them. The length of the CDR3 is 11 residues. The CDR3 nucleotides read TGTGCCAGTAGCGAATACAATGAGCAGTTCTTC. Translating gives CASSEYNEQFF.

In DNA form, the CDR3 reads TGTGCCAGCAGTTTAGCGGGGGCAACTAATGAAAAACTGTTTTTT. It specifies CASSLAGATNEKLFF. This chain connects TRBV28 to TRBJ1-4; TRBD1 might be the D (5 bases). The CDR3 extends over 15 amino acids. The germline V gene has CDR1 MDHEN and CDR2 SYDVKM. V lost 2 bases, J lost 0 bases, and 7 bases lay in between.

The V and J genes are TRBV7-2 and TRBJ1-5; 9 nucleotides align to TRBD1. The CDR3 contains 15 residues. J gave up 2 bases and V 4 bases, and 3 bases lay outside the gene matches. Germline values: CDR1 SGHTA, CDR2 FQGNSA. CDR3 bases: TGTGCCAGCAGCTCCCGGACAGGGGGCAATCAGCCCCAGCATTTT. The encoded protein is CASSSRTGGNQPQHF.

The V gene is TRBV19, the J gene TRBJ2-2; 9 bases agree with TRBD1. There are 16 residues in the CDR3. The junction had 7 bases not matched to a gene; V was cut back by 5 bases and J by 3 bases. Germline V gene lookup returns CDR1 LNHDA and CDR2 SQIVND (reference sequence). CDR3 sequence (DNA): TGTGCCAGTAGTCCAGGGACAGGGAAGGACACCGGGGAGCTGTTTTTT. This gives the protein CASSPGTGKDTGELFF.

This chain links TRBV2 with TRBJ2-4; D gene uncertain. CDR1 is SNHLY, CDR2 FYNNEI, per germline. V lost 4 bases and J lost 3, with 13 bases in between. The CDR3 loop spans 15 amino acids. This CDR3 is CASSGTSWVKNIQYF. The DNA of the CDR3 is TGTGCCAGCAGTGGAACCTCCTGGGTCAAAAACATTCAGTACTTC.

J is TRBJ2-7 and V is TRBV9, with 8 nucleotides matching TRBD1. The ends lost 3 bases at V and 2 bases at J; junction bases unmatched: 7. Germline V CDR1 and CDR2: SGDLS, YYNGEE. The CDR3 has 15 residues. The CDR3 DNA follows: TGTGCCAGCAGCGCCCGACAGGGGATAGCCTACGAGCAGTACTTC. Translating it yields CASSARQGIAYEQYF.

The chain links TRBV19 to TRBJ2-1, with D uncertain. V was cut by 0 bases and J by 10 bases, with 10 bases left in between. Germline V gene data show CDR1 as LNHDA and CDR2 as SQIVND (reference sequence). The CDR3 is made up of 13 amino acids. The CDR3 loop reads CASSIDSYLEQFF. The CDR3 DNA is TGTGCCAGTAGTATAGACAGCTATTTGGAGCAGTTCTTC.